These T cell receptor beta chains were read from a single sample in a study of T cells in Graves' hyperthyroidism and ophthalmopathy. TCRdb re-analysed the multiplex PCR reads in MiXCR, keeping a single row per CDR3 protein. The profile shows hundreds of thousands of distinct CDR3 sequences, approximately 20% of them singletons. Sequencing was performed on blood. All receptors come from a man aged 40-55 years with Graves' hyperthyroidism. CDR3s include the opening cysteine and the closing phenylalanine or tryptophan. A D gene is named only where the DNA matches it firmly. Size is omitted from some rows. Given values are once, few, many or a class for expanded clones.

d_call clone_size j_call v_call cdr3_aa cdr3_nt
TRBD1 many TRBJ2-3 TRBV5-5 CASRRPGQGADTQYF TGTGCCAGCAGGCGTCCGGGACAGGGTGCAGATACGCAGTATTTT
NA many TRBJ2-5 TRBV6-2/TRBV6-3 CASSYHLETQYF TGTGCCAGCAGTTACCATTTGGAGACCCAGTACTTC
TRBD1 many TRBJ1-5 TRBV27 CASSLQGQFNQPQHF TGTGCCAGCAGTTTACAGGGACAGTTTAATCAGCCCCAGCATTTT
TRBD2 NA TRBJ2-3 TRBV20-1 CSARRPGLAGGQDTQYF TGCAGTGCTCGACGGCCGGGACTAGCGGGGGGGCAAGATACGCAGTATTTT
NA NA TRBJ1-5 TRBV7-8 CASSLADAQPQHF TGTGCCAGCAGCTTAGCGGACGCCCAGCCCCAGCATTTT
TRBD2 many TRBJ2-3 TRBV3-1 CASSRGGVEDTQYF TGTGCCAGCAGCCGGGGAGGGGTGGAGGATACGCAGTATTTT
NA many TRBJ2-5 TRBV20-1 CSASSHDQETQYF TGCAGTGCTAGTTCCCACGATCAAGAGACCCAGTACTTC
NA many TRBJ1-1 TRBV24-1 CATRTGQAENTEAFF TGTGCCACCAGGACCGGGCAGGCCGAGAACACTGAAGCTTTCTTT
NA NA TRBJ2-6 TRBV30 CAWSVKPSGANVLTF TGTGCCTGGAGTGTAAAGCCCTCTGGGGCCAACGTCCTGACTTTC
TRBD1 NA TRBJ1-2 TRBV20-1 CSARDWGTGDNYGYTF TGCAGTGCTAGAGATTGGGGCACAGGGGACAACTATGGCTACACCTTC
NA many TRBJ1-5 TRBV13 CASSLEAGRQGNQPQHF TGTGCCAGCAGCTTAGAGGCAGGGCGGCAGGGCAATCAGCCCCAGCATTTT
NA NA TRBJ2-3 TRBV7-2 CASTLYSLTDTQYF TGTGCCAGCACGCTATACAGCCTCACAGATACGCAGTATTTT
TRBD1 many TRBJ2-5 TRBV3-1 CASSQPWDSQETQYF TGTGCCAGCAGCCAACCGTGGGACAGCCAAGAGACCCAGTACTTC
TRBD2 many TRBJ2-3 TRBV20-1 CSAEIGTRETDTQYF TGCAGTGCGGAAATAGGGACTAGGGAAACAGATACGCAGTATTTT
NA many TRBJ1-1 TRBV5-1 CASSLLRQNTEAFF TGCGCCAGCAGCTTGTTACGCCAGAACACTGAAGCTTTCTTT
NA many TRBJ1-2 TRBV7-2 CASSFSGDYGYTF TGTGCCAGCAGCTTCTCAGGGGACTATGGCTACACCTTC
NA many TRBJ2-7 TRBV4-1 CASSLDRTTYEQYF TGCGCCAGCAGCCTGGACAGGACTACTTACGAGCAGTACTTC